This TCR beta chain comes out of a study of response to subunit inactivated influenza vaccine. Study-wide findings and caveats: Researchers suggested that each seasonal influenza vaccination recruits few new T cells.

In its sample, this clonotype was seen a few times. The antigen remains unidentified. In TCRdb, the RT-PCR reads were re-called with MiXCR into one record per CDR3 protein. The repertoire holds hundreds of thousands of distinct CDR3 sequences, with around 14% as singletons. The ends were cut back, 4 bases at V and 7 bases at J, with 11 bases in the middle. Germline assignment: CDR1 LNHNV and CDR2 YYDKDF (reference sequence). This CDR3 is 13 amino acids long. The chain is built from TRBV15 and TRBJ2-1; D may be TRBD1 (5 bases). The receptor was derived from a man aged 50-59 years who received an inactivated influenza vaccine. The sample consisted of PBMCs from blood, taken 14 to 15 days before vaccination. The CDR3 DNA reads TGTGCCACCAGCATAGACAGATTAAATGAGCAGTTCTTC. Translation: CATSIDRLNEQFF.